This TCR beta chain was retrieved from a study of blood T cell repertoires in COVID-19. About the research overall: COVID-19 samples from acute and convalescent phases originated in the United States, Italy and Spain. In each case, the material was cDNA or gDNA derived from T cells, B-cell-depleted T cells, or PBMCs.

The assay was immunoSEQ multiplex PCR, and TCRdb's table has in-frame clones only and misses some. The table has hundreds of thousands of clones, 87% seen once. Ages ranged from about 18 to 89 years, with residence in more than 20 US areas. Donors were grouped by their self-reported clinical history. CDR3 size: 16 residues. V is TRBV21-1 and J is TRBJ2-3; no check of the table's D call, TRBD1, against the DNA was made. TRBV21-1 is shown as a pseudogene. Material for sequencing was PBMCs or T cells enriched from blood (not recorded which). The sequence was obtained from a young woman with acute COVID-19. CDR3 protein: CASSNESFTGGDTQYF. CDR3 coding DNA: TGTGCCAGCAGCAACGAATCTTTTACAGGGGGGGATACGCAGTATTTT.